Presented here are 3 T cell receptor beta chains from one specimen sequenced in a study of CD4 T cells in lung cancer. PBMCs stimulated roughly 13 days with mutant 27-mer peptides plus IL21, IL7, IL15, IL2. Live IFNgamma-secreting T cells were sorted after restimulation with peptide-pulsed B cells. At 3 or 10 cells per well, sorted cells grew for roughly 14 to 23 days. This table comes from immunoSEQ multiplex PCR, and its TCRdb copy is limited to in-frame clones, with some not included. The sample table includes a few dozen clones. Their target antigens are unknown. The sequenced material came from a CD4+ T cell line or clone grown in culture. Receptors were obtained from a human donor with non-small cell lung cancer. Some clones in this sample may be carry-over from other donors' samples.

The gene calls are TRBV6-1 and TRBJ1-1; 10 positions match TRBD1. Trimming removed 7 bases from V and 12 bases from J; junction bases left unmatched: 14. Germline V gene data show CDR1 as MNHNS and CDR2 as SASEGT. The length of the CDR3 is 14 residues. This CDR3 is CASTPSPGQGWSFF. DNA of the CDR3: TGTGCCAGCACACCCAGTCCGGGACAGGGGTGGTCTTTCTTT.

The V and J genes are TRBV27 and TRBJ2-1, with D possibly being TRBD1 (6 bases). Germline V gives CDR1 MNHEY, CDR2 SMNVEV (reference sequence). The CDR3 has 17 amino acids. Trimming stripped 2 bases from V and 3 bases from J, with 17 bases between. As DNA, the CDR3 is TGTGCCAGCAGTTTACCCTCAGGGGACCTAGTCTACAATGAGCAGTTCTTC. Translating it yields CASSLPSGDLVYNEQFF.

V and J are TRBV5-4 and TRBJ2-7, with 7 bases lining up with TRBD1. V trimming: 5 bases; J trimming: 3 bases; junction bases outside the gene matches: 11. From germline, CDR1 is SGHNT and CDR2 YYREEE (reference sequence). This CDR3 spans 15 amino acids. The CDR3 spells CASRPDRVNIYEQYF. In DNA, the CDR3 is TGTGCCAGCAGGCCCGACAGGGTTAATATCTACGAGCAGTACTTC.